The 24 T cell receptor beta chains reported below all come from one sample, sequenced in a study of T cells in women clearing cervical HPV infection. Generated by immunoSEQ multiplex PCR, the TCRdb table keeps only in-frame clones and is missing some. The sample table includes 40,000 to 60,000 clones. Sequenced sample: blood buffy coat. The source is a woman between 18 and 75 years old with a cervical HPV16 infection that either progressed to CIN3+ or cleared (not recorded which).

About this clone: The read terminates 3 residues before the CDR3 end, so the remaining end is supplied by the germline J gene. This chain connects TRBV19 to TRBJ2-1; D unresolved. CDR1 and CDR2 (germline): LNHDA, SQIVND (reference sequence). This CDR3 spans 15 amino acids. Trimming left V 5 bases short and J 5 bases short, with 16 bases between. The CDR3 protein is CASSLSPQNHNEQFF. CDR3 DNA (partial): TGTGCCAGTAGTCTCTCCCCCCAGAACCACAATGAG.

Regarding this clone: With the read ending 3 residues before the CDR3 end, the germline J gene is used to fill in that end. The gene calls are TRBV20-1 and TRBJ2-1; D may be TRBD2 (7 bases). The CDR3 runs 14 residues. Trimming pared 6 bases from V and 4 bases from J, leaving 16 bases between. Germline-derived CDR1 and CDR2 are DFQATT and SNEGSKA (reference sequence). This chain's CDR3 is CSAKRGAGYNEQFF. The CDR3 DNA, read in part, is TGCAGTGCGAAACGGGGGGCTGGGTACAATGAG.

With regard to this clone: The read gets to within 3 residues of the CDR3 end, and the germline J gene fills in the rest. V and J are TRBV11-2 and TRBJ1-4; 7 bases are a match to TRBD1. The CDR3 contains 15 residues. Germline CDR1 reads SGHAT; CDR2 reads FQNNGV. Trimming took 5 bases from V and 5 from J; bases not matched to a gene: 8. The part of the CDR3 DNA that was read is TGTGCCAGCAGCCTCACACAGGGGTGGAATGAAAAA. Protein sequence: CASSLTQGWNEK. The entire CDR3 is CASSLTQGWNEKLFF.

With respect to this clone: Sequencing ends 3 residues short of the CDR3 end; the germline J gene provides the rest. The gene calls are TRBV20-1 and TRBJ2-3; 8 bases are a match to TRBD1. Germline values: CDR1 DFQATT, CDR2 SNEGSKA (reference sequence). The CDR3 runs 12 residues. The DNA read from the CDR3 is TGCAGTGCTACAGGGGGCAATCAGCCG. It is translated as CSATGGNQP. The whole CDR3 reads CSATGGNQPQYF.

About this clone: Read coverage stops 3 residues before the CDR3 terminus; the germline J gene supplies the remainder. V usage is TRBV28 and J usage is TRBJ2-6, with D possibly being TRBD2 (6 bases). Germline CDR1 MDHEN, CDR2 SYDVKM. The V gene lost 1 base and the J gene lost 0 bases, with 10 bases spanning the gap. The CDR3 spans 17 residues. Partial CDR3 DNA: TGTGCCAGCAGTTTATCTTTGGGGGGCTCTGGGGCCAACGTC. Its protein is CASSLSLGGSGANV. The whole CDR3 region reads CASSLSLGGSGANVLTF. Full variable domain (outside the CDR3, taken from reference TRBV28 and TRBJ2-6): DVKVTQSSRYLVKRTGEKVFLECVQDMDHENMFWYRQDPGLGLRLIYFSYDVKMKEKGDIPEGYSVSREKKERFSLILESASTNQTSMYLCASSLSLGGSGANVLTFGAGSRLTVL.

With regard to this clone: The read finishes 3 residues shy of the CDR3 end, and the germline J gene is used to complete it. The V gene is TRBV29-1, the J gene TRBJ2-2; possibly TRBD1 for D (6 bases). CDR1 and CDR2 from the germline V gene are SQVTM and ANQGSEA. This CDR3 is 15 amino acids long. The part of the CDR3 DNA that was read is TGCAGCGTCCGACTTGGGACGGGACAAAATTCACCG. Residues: CSVRLGTGQNSP. The CDR3 reads in full as CSVRLGTGQNSPLFF.

CDR3: CSARGTSGGALNEQFF. The sequenced part of the CDR3 DNA is TGCAGTGCTAGAGGGACTAGCGGGGGGGCGCTTAATGAG. The chain employs TRBV20-1 and TRBJ2-1, with 15 positions matching TRBD2. The DNA ends 3 residues before the CDR3 does, and the rest of the CDR3 is filled in from the germline J gene. The CDR3 consists of 16 residues. CDR1 and CDR2 (germline): DFQATT, SNEGSKA (reference sequence). With V trimmed by 1 base and J by 7 bases, 5 bases remained unmatched.

About this clone: The DNA ends 3 residues before the CDR3 does, and the rest of the CDR3 is filled in from the germline J gene. The chain links TRBV7-6 to TRBJ2-5; TRBD2 agrees at 12 bases. The CDR3 runs 16 residues. The J segment lost 5 bases and the V segment lost 1 base, leaving 5 bases of the junction unmatched. CDR1 is SGHVS, CDR2 FNYEAQ, per germline. CDR3 DNA, as far as it was read: TGTGCCAGCAGCTTAGAACTAGCGGGGGGCAGGGAGACC. It codes for CASSLELAGGRET. The complete CDR3 sequence is CASSLELAGGRETQYF.

Turning to this clone: The read halts 3 residues ahead of the CDR3 end, with the missing end drawn from the germline J gene. The chain is built from TRBV2 and TRBJ2-7, with TRBD2 matching 7 bases. The junction had 3 bases not matched to a gene; V was cut back by 6 bases and J by 1 base. The germline CDR1 and CDR2 sequences are SNHLY and FYNNEI. This CDR3 is built from 13 residues. CDR3 residues: CASRGGSSYEQYF. CDR3 bases read: TGTGCCAGCAGGGGGGGGAGTTCCTACGAG.

Of note for this clone: The missing CDR3 end, 3 residues past where the read stops, is filled in from the germline J gene. The chain has TRBV12-3 or TRBV12-4 and TRBJ2-5; TRBD2 matches at 8 bases. This CDR3 has 16 amino acids. Losses at the gene ends were 4 bases for V and 2 bases for J; bases not matched to a gene: 9. CDR3 DNA (partial): TGTGCCAGCAGTTACCCGGGACTAGTTATACAAGAGACC. Amino acids: CASSYPGLVIQET. From start to end, the CDR3 is CASSYPGLVIQETQYF.

The CDR3 loop reads CASSLVGGLQPQHF. The part of the CDR3 DNA that was read is TGTGCCAGCAGCTTAGTCGGGGGGCTACAGCCC. The chain uses TRBV7-9 and TRBJ1-5; possible D gene TRBD1, 6 bases. The sequenced fragment ends 3 residues before the CDR3 boundary, so the rest is inferred from the germline J gene. The CDR3 is 14 residues long. V was clipped by 1 base and J by 7 bases, with 11 bases between them. Germline values: CDR1 SEHNR, CDR2 FQNEAQ (reference sequence).

Turning to this clone: The read ends 3 residues before the CDR3 terminus; that terminus is restored from the germline J gene. The chain recombines TRBV2 with TRBJ1-1, with TRBD1 identical over 7 bases. The CDR3 is 13 amino acids. Germline V gene sequence: CDR1 SNHLY, CDR2 FYNNEI. The covered CDR3 bases are TGTGCCAGCAGTGAGCGACAGGGAAGAGAA. It specifies CASSERQGRE. The CDR3 reads in full as CASSERQGREAFF.

For this clone: The CDR3 end lies 3 residues beyond the end of the read and is filled in from the germline J gene. The chain combines TRBV7-2 with TRBJ1-6, with D tentatively TRBD1 (6 bases). Germline values: CDR1 SGHTA, CDR2 FQGNSA. V lost 4 bases, J lost 9 bases, and 16 bases lay in between. The CDR3 loop spans 15 amino acids. The CDR3 loop is CASSSRQGLLSPLHF. CDR3 DNA (partial): TGTGCCAGCAGCTCGCGGCAGGGGCTTCTTTCACCC. The whole variable domain, filled in from reference TRBV7-2 and TRBJ1-6, reads GAGVSQSPSNKVTEKGKDVELRCDPISGHTALYWYRQSLGQGLEFLIYFQGNSAPDKSGLPSDRFSAERTGGSVSTLTIQRTQQEDSAVYLCASSSRQGLLSPLHFGNGTRLTVT.

Concerning this clone: The CDR3 end is not reached by the read, which stops 3 residues before it; the germline J gene fills it in. The chain has TRBV2 and TRBJ2-6; a possible D gene is TRBD2 (5 bases). Germline V CDR1 and CDR2: SNHLY, FYNNEI. CDR3 length equals 15 residues. CDR3 bases read: TGTGCCAGCAGTGAAATGGAGGCGGCCGTCGATTTC. Its translation: CASSEMEAAVDF. The whole CDR3 reads CASSEMEAAVDFLTF.

As regards this clone: The read ends 3 residues shy of where the CDR3 ends; the end is completed using the germline J gene. The rearrangement joins TRBV19 to TRBJ1-2; TRBD1 might be the D (6 bases). The CDR3 is 14 residues long. CDR1 and CDR2 from the germline V gene are LNHDA and SQIVND (reference sequence). CDR3 sequence reads: CASRGHRAYNDYTF. The CDR3 bases that were read are TGTGCCAGTAGGGGACACCGCGCCTACAATGAC.

Note on this clone: The sequence runs out 3 residues before the end of the CDR3; the remainder is reconstructed from the germline J gene. The V and J genes are TRBV20-1 and TRBJ2-4; weak D call: TRBD1 (6 bases). The CDR3 length is 18 residues. Germline-derived CDR1 and CDR2 are DFQATT and SNEGSKA (reference sequence). The DNA read from the CDR3 is TGCAGTGCTAGAGATTTTCGAGCACAGGGCCCAAACCAAGAGACT. This translates into CSARDFRAQGPNQET. The whole CDR3 reads CSARDFRAQGPNQETQYF.

On this clone: The observed sequence ends 3 residues before the CDR3 terminus, with the missing tail filled in from the germline J gene. The rearrangement links TRBV2 to TRBJ2-2; D is possibly TRBD1 (5 bases). The CDR3 has 14 residues. Germline CDR1 reads SNHLY; CDR2 reads FYNNEI. CDR3 bases read: TGTGCCAGCAGGGGGCGGCTTGGAAATTCACCG. Translated: CASRGRLGNSP. The full-length CDR3 reads as CASRGRLGNSPLFF. Combining the CDR3 with reference TRBV2 and TRBJ2-2 gives the whole variable domain EPEVTQTPSHQVTQMGQEVILRCVPISNHLYFYWYRQILGQKVEFLVSFYNNEISEKSEIFDDQFSVERPDGSNFTLKIRSTKLEDSAMYFCASRGRLGNSPLFFGEGSRLTVL.

On this clone: The sequence runs out 3 residues before the end of the CDR3; the remainder is reconstructed from the germline J gene. The V gene is TRBV5-1, the J gene TRBJ1-2; 8 bases line up with TRBD1. The germline gives CDR1 SGHRS, CDR2 YFSETQ. V lost 0 bases, J lost 4 bases, and 5 bases stayed unmatched. The CDR3 is 15 amino acids. Partial CDR3 DNA: TGCGCCAGCAGCTTGGAACAGGGGGGAGGCTATGGC. Translating gives CASSLEQGGGYG. The full CDR3 sequence reads CASSLEQGGGYGYTF.

Turning to this clone: The read is 3 residues too short to cover the CDR3 end, so that end is filled in from the germline J gene. This rearrangement joins TRBV5-1 to TRBJ2-7; no clear D. Trimming stripped 2 bases from V and 4 bases from J, with 7 bases between. The CDR3 totals 12 residues. Per germline, CDR1 SGHRS and CDR2 YFSETQ. The CDR3 loop reads CASSFDTYEQYF. The sequenced CDR3 bases are TGCGCCAGCAGCTTTGACACTTACGAG.

Remarks on this clone: The read halts 3 residues ahead of the CDR3 end, with the missing end drawn from the germline J gene. V usage is TRBV28 and J usage is TRBJ2-1; D is unclear. With 3 bases removed from V and 9 bases from J, the gap between germline ends came to 9 bases. The CDR3 is 12 amino acids. The V gene's germline CDR1 is MDHEN and CDR2 SYDVKM. CDR3 amino acids: CASSFFISEQFF. The CDR3 DNA, read in part, is TGTGCCAGCAGTTTTTTTATCAGTGAG.

In the case of this clone: The CDR3 is cut off 3 residues early in the read; its end comes from the germline J gene. The chain joins TRBV20-1 to TRBJ2-3, with a possible D match to TRBD1 (6 bases). The CDR3 runs to 15 residues. V dropped 0 bases and J dropped 6 bases, with 16 bases sitting between them. Germline V lookup: CDR1 DFQATT, CDR2 SNEGSKA (reference sequence). The CDR3 sequence: CSARDPHYDRDTQYF. The sequenced part of the CDR3 DNA is TGCAGTGCTAGAGATCCCCACTACGACAGGGATACG.

Note on this clone: The read finishes 3 residues shy of the CDR3 end, and the germline J gene is used to complete it. The chain is built from TRBV19 and TRBJ2-5; the match to TRBD1 covers 8 bases. Losses at the gene ends were 3 bases for V and 4 bases for J; bases not matched to a gene: 4. Germline-derived CDR1 and CDR2 are LNHDA and SQIVND (reference sequence). The CDR3 is 14 amino acids. The CDR3 protein is CASSIQGARETQYF. CDR3 DNA (partial): TGTGCCAGTAGTATTCAGGGGGCCAGAGAGACC.

Regarding this clone: From the germline J gene comes the end of the CDR3, since the read stops 3 residues before it. The chain combines TRBV20-1 with TRBJ1-5; 10 bases agree with TRBD1. J gave up 2 bases and V 0 bases, and 4 bases lay outside the gene matches. The CDR3 is 16 amino acids. Germline CDR1 reads DFQATT; CDR2 reads SNEGSKA (reference sequence). CDR3 in amino acids: CSARDGDRGGNQPQHF. CDR3 DNA (partial): TGCAGTGCTAGAGATGGGGACAGGGGTGGCAATCAGCCC.

Concerning this clone: The CDR3 is cut off 3 residues early in the read; its end comes from the germline J gene. The rearrangement links TRBV11-2 to TRBJ1-1; 10 bases map to TRBD1. This CDR3 comprises 15 residues. Looked up from germline, CDR1 is SGHAT and CDR2 is FQNNGV. The covered CDR3 bases are TGTGCCAGCAGCTCCGGACAGGGGGGACTTAATGAG. Its protein is CASSSGQGGLNE. The entire CDR3 sequence reads CASSSGQGGLNEAFF.